This TCR beta chain was sequenced in a study of T cells expressing NK-cell markers. Overall study context: Underlying the TCR beta repertoires were sorted CD3+CD56+NKG2C+, CD3+CD56+NKG2C- and CD3+CD56-NKG2C+ T cells. With respect to HCMV, seven of the eight sequenced donors were seropositive, and one was seronegative. The study's findings and limits: Similarly, these clonotypes led the CD3+CD56-NKG2C+ fraction as well in several donors. In several donors, dominant CD3+CD56+NKG2C+ clones formed about 1.0-8% of CD8+ cells.

Details on this clonotype: Its antigen is unknown.

TCRdb reprocessed the 5' RACE reads, keeping one entry per CDR3 protein, no DNA. The sample has hundreds of thousands of distinct CDR3 sequences. Sequenced sample: blood T cells: a sorted CD56 or NKG2C T cell subset, CD4+ or CD8+ T cells, or bulk PBMC T cells (not recorded which). This receptor was taken from a man younger than 35 in good health.

The CDR3 loop is CASSYPPEGSTNEKLFF. The rearrangement joins TRBV12-3 or TRBV12-4 to TRBJ1-4. This CDR3 is built from 17 residues.